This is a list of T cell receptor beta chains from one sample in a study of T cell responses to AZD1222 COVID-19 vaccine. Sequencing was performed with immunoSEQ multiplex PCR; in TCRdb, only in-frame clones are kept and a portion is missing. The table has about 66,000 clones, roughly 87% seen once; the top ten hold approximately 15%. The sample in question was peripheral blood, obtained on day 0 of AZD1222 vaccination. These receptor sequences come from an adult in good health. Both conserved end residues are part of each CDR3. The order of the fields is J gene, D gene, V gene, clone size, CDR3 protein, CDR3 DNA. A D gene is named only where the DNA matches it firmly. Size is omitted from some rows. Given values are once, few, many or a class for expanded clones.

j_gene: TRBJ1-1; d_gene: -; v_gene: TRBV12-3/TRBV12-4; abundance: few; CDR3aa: CASSSRNEPEAFF; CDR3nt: TGTGCCAGCAGCTCCAGGAATGAGCCTGAAGCTTTCTTT
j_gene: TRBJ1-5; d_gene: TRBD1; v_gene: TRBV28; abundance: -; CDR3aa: CASSAGGSNQPQHF; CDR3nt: TGTGCCAGCAGTGCAGGGGGCAGCAATCAGCCCCAGCATTTT
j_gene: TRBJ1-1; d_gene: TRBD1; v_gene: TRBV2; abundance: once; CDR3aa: CASSELRTGYMNTEAFF; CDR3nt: TGTGCCAGCAGTGAACTCCGGACAGGGTACATGAACACTGAAGCTTTCTTT
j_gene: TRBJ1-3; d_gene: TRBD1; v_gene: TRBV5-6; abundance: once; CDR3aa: CASSPQDRGGNTIYF; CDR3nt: TGTGCCAGCAGCCCCCAAGACAGGGGTGGAAACACCATATATTTT
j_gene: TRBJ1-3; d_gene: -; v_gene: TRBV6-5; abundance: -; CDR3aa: CASSYAREAGNTIYF; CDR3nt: TGTGCCAGCAGTTACGCCAGGGAGGCCGGAAACACCATATATTTT
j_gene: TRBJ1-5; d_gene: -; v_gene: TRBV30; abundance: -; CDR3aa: CAWSVGGGNQPQHF; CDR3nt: TGTGCCTGGAGTGTAGGAGGGGGCAATCAGCCCCAGCATTTT
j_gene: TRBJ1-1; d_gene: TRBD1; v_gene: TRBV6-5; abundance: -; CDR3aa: CASNGDRGVSEAFF; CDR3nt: TGTGCCAGCAATGGGGACAGGGGGGTAAGTGAAGCTTTCTTT
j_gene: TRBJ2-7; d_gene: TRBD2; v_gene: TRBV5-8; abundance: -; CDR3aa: CASRHSSGDSYEQYF; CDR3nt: TGTGCCAGCAGGCATTCTAGCGGGGACTCCTACGAGCAGTACTTC
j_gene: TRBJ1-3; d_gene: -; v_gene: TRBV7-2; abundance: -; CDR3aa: CASSLTRDSSSGNTIYF; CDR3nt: TGTGCCAGCAGCTTAACCAGGGACTCGAGCTCTGGAAACACCATATATTTT
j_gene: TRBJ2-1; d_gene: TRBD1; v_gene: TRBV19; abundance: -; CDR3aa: CASSIWQGVYNEQFF; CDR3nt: TGTGCCAGTAGTATTTGGCAGGGGGTCTATAATGAACAGTTCTTC
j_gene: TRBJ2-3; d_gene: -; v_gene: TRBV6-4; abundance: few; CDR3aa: CASSASDTDTQYF; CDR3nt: TGTGCCAGCAGTGCGTCGGACACAGATACGCAGTATTTT
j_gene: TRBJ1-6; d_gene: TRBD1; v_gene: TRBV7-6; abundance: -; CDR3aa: CASSCTGQGGKSSYNSPLHF; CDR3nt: TGTGCCAGCAGCTGTACGGGACAGGGAGGTAAAAGCTCCTATAATTCACCCCTCCACTTT